This TCR beta chain was identified in a study of neurological immune-mediated disorders. Notes on the study in general: None of the CDR3 amino acid sequences of expanded clones recurred across subjects, suggesting private repertoires in all groups. Grouping of repertoires by phylogeny put those of 18 of 34 multiple sclerosis patients into a single related-CDR3 cluster, a possible signature.

CDR3 length: 13 residues. Trimming stripped 3 bases from V and 0 bases from J, with 8 bases between. Germline CDR1 is DFQATT and CDR2 is SNEGSKA (reference sequence). 5'RACE employing 10-nucleotide random UMIs yielded the cDNA. Each CDR3 protein is one row after TCRdb ran MiXCR on the 5' RACE reads. The sample consists of tens of thousands of distinct CDR3 sequences, 2% to 2.5% of them appearing once. This clonotype was seen at least ten times. Its antigen is not known. Sequenced material: PBMCs. The V call is TRBV20-1, the J call TRBJ1-1; no reliable D call. The sequence derives from a woman in her fifties or sixties with multiple sclerosis. The CDR3, as DNA: TGCAGTGCTAGTCGACACATGAACACTGAAGCTTTCTTT. This sequence encodes CSASRHMNTEAFF.